These 6 T cell receptor beta chains were sequenced from one sample in a study of blood T cell repertoires in COVID-19. Method: immunoSEQ multiplex PCR; TCRdb's copy keeps in-frame clones and lacks some. The table shows 200,000 or so clones, with roughly 80% occurring only once. The sample taken for sequencing was peripheral blood. Receptor source: a woman over 75 with COVID-19, enrolled during active disease.

This clone has just one count. The rearrangement joins TRBV10-3 to TRBJ2-5; possibly TRBD1 for D (6 bases). The CDR3 is made up of 13 amino acids. Germline V gives CDR1 ENHRY, CDR2 SYGVKD. V was shortened by 8 bases and J by 2 bases, with 12 bases between the two germline ends. The CDR3 sequence is CAIAQGGQETQYF. In DNA form, the CDR3 reads TGTGCCATCGCACAGGGTGGGCAAGAGACCCAGTACTTC.

The table lists this clone with a few counts. The chain is built from TRBV6-1 and TRBJ2-1, with 7 bases fitting TRBD1. CDR1 and CDR2 from the germline V gene are MNHNS and SASEGT. With V trimmed by 2 bases and J by 8 bases, 9 bases remained unmatched. This CDR3 contains 15 residues. CDR3 in amino acids: CASSEYRQGGDEQFF. The DNA of the CDR3 is TGTGCCAGCAGTGAATATAGACAGGGCGGCGATGAGCAGTTCTTC.

This clone was seen only a few times. The chain carries TRBV19 and TRBJ1-2; TRBD1 aligns across 12 bases. CDR3 size: 15 residues. V was clipped by 6 bases and J by 4 bases; unmatched bases: 6. The V gene's germline CDR1 is LNHDA and CDR2 SQIVND (reference sequence). The CDR3 DNA reads TGTGCCAGTAGATCCGGGACAGGGGGCGGCTATGGCTACACCTTC. It encodes CASRSGTGGGYGYTF.

The chain uses TRBV6-5 and TRBJ2-5; D ambiguous. Trimming removed 6 bases at V and 4 bases at J, with 15 bases between. The germline V gene encodes CDR1 MNHEY and CDR2 SVGAGI. The CDR3 length is 14 residues. The DNA of the CDR3 is TGTGCCAGCAGCGTGGGCTACAACGGAGAGACCCAGTACTTC. Translation: CASSVGYNGETQYF.

The CDR3 nucleotides are TGTGCCAGCAGACACGACACATACCGCTCCTACGAGCAGTACTTC. Its protein is CASRHDTYRSYEQYF. V is TRBV6-1 and J is TRBJ2-7, with unresolved D. V shed 6 bases and J shed 0 bases, with 15 bases lying between them. The CDR3 runs 15 residues. Looked up from germline, CDR1 is MNHNS and CDR2 is SASEGT.

The rearrangement links TRBV7-2 to TRBJ2-5; 7 bases are a match to TRBD1. The CDR3 consists of 15 residues. CDR1 SGHTA and CDR2 FQGNSA come from the germline V gene. J was trimmed by 1 base and V by 5 bases; bases with no gene match: 7. CDR3 protein: CASSRTGDLQETQYF. For the CDR3, the DNA is TGTGCCAGCAGCCGCACAGGGGACCTCCAAGAGACCCAGTACTTC.